The T cell receptor (beta chain) described here comes from a study of beta chain features in type 1 diabetes. What was sequenced were expressed TCRB transcripts, since all of the isolated RNA had been reverse transcribed. Only in-frame clones appear in the TCRdb table, and some are missing; sequencing was by immunoSEQ multiplex PCR. The table includes 200,000 to 250,000 clones, 13% to 15% detected once. This CDR3 is 15 amino acids long. The V end was cut by 8 bases, the J end by 4 bases, with 20 bases between. CDR1 is MNHNS and CDR2 is SASEGT in the germline V gene. V gene TRBV6-1 combines with J gene TRBJ1-2, with D possibly TRBD1 on 6 matching bases. The receptor's source is a middle-aged woman in good health. The specimen was naive CD4+ T cells from blood. CDR3 coding DNA: TGTGCCAGCGAACGACAGGTCGGTTCTAGCTATGGCTACACCTTC. It encodes CASERQVGSSYGYTF.